These 10 T cell receptor beta chains originate from one sample sequenced in a study of identifying expanded T cells in peripheral blood. TCRdb keeps only in-frame clones here, not all; method: immunoSEQ multiplex PCR. The data show around 63,000 clones, around 87% seen once. The sample consisted of blood. The receptors were sampled from a person aged 18-69 years in good health.

V and J are TRBV9 and TRBJ2-3; D not resolved. This CDR3 is 15 amino acids long. CDR1 and CDR2 (germline): SGDLS, YYNGEE. The V and J ends lost 0 bases and 0 bases respectively, with 8 bases between them. For the CDR3, the DNA is TGTGCCAGCAGCGTAGGGACGGTGAGCACAGATACGCAGTATTTT. This translates into CASSVGTVSTDTQYF.

This chain links TRBV7-9 with TRBJ1-1; 7 bases are shared with TRBD1. CDR3 length: 15 amino acids. V lost 3 bases and J lost 1; bases outside the gene matches: 5. In germline, CDR1 is SEHNR, CDR2 FQNEAQ (reference sequence). DNA for the CDR3: TGTGCCAGCAGCTTCCCTCAGGGGGGGAACACTGAAGCTTTCTTT. As protein: CASSFPQGGNTEAFF.

V is TRBV30 and J is TRBJ1-4, with unresolved D. V was trimmed by 3 bases and J by 6 bases, leaving 5 bases between them. Germline loops: CDR1 GTSNPN, CDR2 SVGIG (reference sequence). The CDR3 spans 11 residues. Here the CDR3 DNA reads TGTGCCTGGAGGGTAGATGAAAAACTGTTTTTT. It encodes CAWRVDEKLFF.

With respect to this clone: One end of the junction fails to match germline, which may point to a read error. The V and J genes are TRBV30 and TRBJ2-7, with D possibly TRBD1 on 6 matching bases. CDR3 length equals 13 residues. The germline gives CDR1 GTSNPN, CDR2 SVGIG (reference sequence). The CDR3: CAWSVVGQYPGDF. The CDR3 DNA sequence: TGTGCCTGGAGTGTAGTCGGACAGTACCCAGGGGACTTC.

The chain joins TRBV2 to TRBJ2-3; D remains unclear. The CDR3 loop spans 15 amino acids. CDR1 SNHLY and CDR2 FYNNEI come from the germline V gene. V was clipped by 6 bases and J by 0 bases, with 13 bases between them. Here the CDR3 reads CASSLTPPSTDTQYF. The CDR3 DNA reads TGTGCCAGCAGCCTGACCCCGCCTAGCACAGATACGCAGTATTTT.

This chain connects TRBV21-1 to TRBJ2-4; whether TRBD2, the table's D call, matches the DNA was not checked. TRBV21-1 is a recognized pseudogene. The CDR3 runs to 19 residues. The CDR3 loop is CASSPYGERGNNAKNIQYF. For the CDR3, the DNA is TGTGCCAGCAGCCCCTATGGGGAGCGGGGGAATAACGCCAAAAACATTCAGTACTTC.

V gene TRBV5-6 combines with J gene TRBJ1-1; the D is unclear. This CDR3 is built from 12 residues. The germline CDR1 and CDR2 sequences are SGHDT and YYEEEE. V was clipped by 2 bases and J by 7 bases, with 9 bases between them. The CDR3 region is CASSFATGEAFF. Written as DNA, the CDR3 is TGTGCCAGCAGCTTCGCTACGGGTGAAGCTTTCTTT.

The genes are TRBV7-6 and TRBJ2-2; 8 bases fit TRBD1. The germline CDR1 and CDR2 sequences are SGHVS and FNYEAQ. V was pared by 2 bases and J by 5 bases, with 4 bases of the junction left unmatched. The CDR3 consists of 15 residues. CDR3 nucleotides: TGTGCCAGCAGCTTACCGGACAGGGCTACCGGGGAGCTGTTTTTT. Amino acids: CASSLPDRATGELFF.

The V gene is TRBV6-1, the J gene TRBJ1-4; no definite D call. Trimming removed 4 bases at V and 7 bases at J, with 19 bases between. Germline-derived CDR1 and CDR2 are MNHNS and SASEGT. The CDR3 is made up of 16 amino acids. The CDR3: CASSGEKGLEIEKLFF. The CDR3 DNA reads TGTGCCAGCAGTGGCGAGAAGGGTTTGGAAATTGAAAAACTGTTTTTT.

The CDR3 protein is CASSLGPRGETQYF. The CDR3 nucleotides are TGTGCCAGCAGCTTGGGACCTCGGGGGGAGACCCAGTACTTC. V usage is TRBV5-6 and J usage is TRBJ2-5; perhaps TRBD2 as D (6 bases). The CDR3 covers 14 residues. Trimming took off 0 bases at V and 5 bases at J, with 11 bases between the two ends. CDR1 is SGHDT, CDR2 YYEEEE, per germline.